Included here is one T cell receptor beta chain sequence, with context. Both peripheral blood and punch biopsies of lesional scalp skin were obtained from patients who had alopecia areata. Sorting of CD4+ and CD8+ T cells was performed on PBMCs. This sample is part of a study of CD8+ T cells in alopecia areata. Across the whole study: Those treated were given oral tofacitinib at 5 to 10 mg twice daily.

The length of the CDR3 is 16 residues. V was clipped by 6 bases and J by 4 bases; unmatched bases: 9. Germline CDR1 is MNHEY and CDR2 is SMNVEV (reference sequence). Sequencing templates came from extracted RNA that was reverse transcribed into cDNA. Clones were read by immunoSEQ multiplex PCR, and TCRdb kept only the in-frame ones, dropping some. The table includes around 120,000 clones, roughly two fifths detected once. The receptor was derived from a human donor with alopecia areata. The sequencing sample was made of CD4+ T cells sorted from blood. The chain employs TRBV27 and TRBJ2-5, with TRBD1 matching over 12 bases. CDR3 in amino acids: CASSPGTGGIGETQYF. DNA for the CDR3: TGTGCCAGCAGCCCCGGGACAGGGGGCATCGGAGAGACCCAGTACTTC.